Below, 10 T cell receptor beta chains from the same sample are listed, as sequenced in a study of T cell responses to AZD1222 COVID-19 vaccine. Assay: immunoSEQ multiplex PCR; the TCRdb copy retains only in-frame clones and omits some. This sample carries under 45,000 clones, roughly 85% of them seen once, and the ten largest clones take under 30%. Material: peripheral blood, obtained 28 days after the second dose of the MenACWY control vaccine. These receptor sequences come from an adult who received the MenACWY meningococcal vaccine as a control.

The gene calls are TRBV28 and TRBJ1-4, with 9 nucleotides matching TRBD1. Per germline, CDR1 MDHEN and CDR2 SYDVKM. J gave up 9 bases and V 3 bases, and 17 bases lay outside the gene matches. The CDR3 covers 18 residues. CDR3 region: CASSLPPGTGRGGKKLFF. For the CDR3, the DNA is TGTGCCAGCAGTTTGCCTCCCGGGACAGGGAGGGGAGGAAAAAAACTGTTTTTT.

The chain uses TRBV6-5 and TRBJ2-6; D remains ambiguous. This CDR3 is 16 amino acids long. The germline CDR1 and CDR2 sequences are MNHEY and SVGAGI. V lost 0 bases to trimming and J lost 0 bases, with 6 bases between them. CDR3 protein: CASSYSVGSGANVLTF. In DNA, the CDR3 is TGTGCCAGCAGTTACTCGGTAGGCTCTGGGGCCAACGTCCTGACTTTC.

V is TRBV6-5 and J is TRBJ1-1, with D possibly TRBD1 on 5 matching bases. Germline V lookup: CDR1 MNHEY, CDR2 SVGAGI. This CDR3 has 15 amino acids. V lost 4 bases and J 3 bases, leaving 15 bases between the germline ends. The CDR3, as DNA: TGTGCCAGCAGTTTATCGTGGGGCTGGGACACTGAAGCTTTCTTT. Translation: CASSLSWGWDTEAFF.

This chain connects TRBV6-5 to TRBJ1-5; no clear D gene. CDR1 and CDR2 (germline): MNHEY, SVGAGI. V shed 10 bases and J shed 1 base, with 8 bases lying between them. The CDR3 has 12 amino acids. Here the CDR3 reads CATSSSNQPQHF. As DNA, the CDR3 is TGTGCCACCTCTTCGAGCAATCAGCCCCAGCATTTT.

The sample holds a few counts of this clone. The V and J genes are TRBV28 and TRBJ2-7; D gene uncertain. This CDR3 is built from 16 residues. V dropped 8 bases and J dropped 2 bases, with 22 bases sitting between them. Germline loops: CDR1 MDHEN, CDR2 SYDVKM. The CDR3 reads CASQAYSARIPYEQYF. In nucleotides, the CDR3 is TGTGCCAGCCAAGCTTATTCGGCCCGTATTCCCTACGAGCAGTACTTC.

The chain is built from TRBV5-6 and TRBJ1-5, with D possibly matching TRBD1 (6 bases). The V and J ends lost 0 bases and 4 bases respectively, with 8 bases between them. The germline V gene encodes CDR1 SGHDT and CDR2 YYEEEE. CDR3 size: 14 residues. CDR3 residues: CASSLGQVNQPQHF. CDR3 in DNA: TGTGCCAGCAGCTTGGGACAGGTTAATCAGCCCCAGCATTTT.

The CDR3 region is CATGQYSNQPQHF. Written as DNA, the CDR3 is TGTGCCACCGGACAGTATAGCAATCAGCCCCAGCATTTT. The V and J genes are TRBV24-1 and TRBJ1-5, with a possible D match to TRBD1 (6 bases). The CDR3 covers 13 residues. V was trimmed by 9 bases and J by 0 bases, leaving 8 bases between them. CDR1 and CDR2 from the germline V gene are KGHDR and SFDVKD.

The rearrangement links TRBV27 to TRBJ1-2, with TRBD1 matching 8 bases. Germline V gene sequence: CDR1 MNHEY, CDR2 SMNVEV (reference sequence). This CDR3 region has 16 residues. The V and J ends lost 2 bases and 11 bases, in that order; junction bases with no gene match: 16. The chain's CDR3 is CASSLIGQGTVGVYTF. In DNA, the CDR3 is TGTGCCAGCAGTTTAATTGGACAGGGTACGGTGGGGGTTTACACCTTC.

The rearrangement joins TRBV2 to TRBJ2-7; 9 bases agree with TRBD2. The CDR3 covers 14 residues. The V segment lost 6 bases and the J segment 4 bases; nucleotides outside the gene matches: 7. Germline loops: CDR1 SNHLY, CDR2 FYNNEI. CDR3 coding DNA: TGTGCCAGCAGCCCAGCGGGAGGCCTTTACGAGCAGTACTTC. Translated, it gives CASSPAGGLYEQYF. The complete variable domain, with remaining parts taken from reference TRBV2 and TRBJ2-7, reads EPEVTQTPSHQVTQMGQEVILRCVPISNHLYFYWYRQILGQKVEFLVSFYNNEISEKSEIFDDQFSVERPDGSNFTLKIRSTKLEDSAMYFCASSPAGGLYEQYFGPGTRLTVT.

The CDR3: CASSRRSGFTDTQYF. The CDR3, as DNA: TGCGCCAGCAGCCGTCGTTCGGGTTTCACAGATACGCAGTATTTT. V and J are TRBV4-1 and TRBJ2-3; D not certain. CDR1 MGHRA and CDR2 YSYEKL come from the germline V gene. CDR3 length equals 15 residues. V was pared by 4 bases and J by 2 bases, with 13 bases between.